Described below is a single T cell receptor beta chain sequence and its context. What it binds is not known. This sample was included in a study of graft-versus-host responses after intestinal transplantation. Study observations and caveats: GvH clones occurred in recipient marrow; some first appeared in ileum or blood. Early post-transplant HvG declines tracked with peak circulating GvH clone levels.

The assay was immunoSEQ multiplex PCR, and TCRdb's table has in-frame clones only and misses some. Of 40,000 or so clones in the sample, roughly 89% were seen once. V was shortened by 2 bases and J by 4 bases, with 11 bases between the two germline ends. CDR1 and CDR2 from the germline V gene are SGHAT and FQDESV (reference sequence). The CDR3 length is 15 residues. This specimen was PBMCs, taken 267 days after transplant. The receptor was isolated from a human patient who received an intestinal transplant, so some T cells may come from the graft donor. This rearrangement joins TRBV11-1 to TRBJ2-2, with D possibly being TRBD1 (5 bases). CDR3 sequence: CASSLTGRITGELFF. As DNA, the CDR3 is TGTGCCAGCAGCTTAACAGGACGAATCACCGGGGAGCTGTTTTTT.